Following are 12 T cell receptor beta chains from one sample sequenced in a study of shared clonotypes between healthy human individuals. Terminally differentiated effector memory CD45RA+ cells were left out of the naive CD8 fraction, which was CD45RO-negative and positively selected for CCR7. Data came from immunoSEQ multiplex PCR; TCRdb stores just in-frame clones and leaves some out. Of about 2.1 million clones listed, around 93% are singletons. Sequenced: naive CD8+ T cells from PBMCs. The receptors derive from a man between 18 and 29 years old in good health. Some clones in this sample may be carry-over from other donors' samples.

This chain connects TRBV29-1 to TRBJ1-1; 11 positions agree with TRBD1. With V trimmed by 6 bases and J by 7 bases, 7 bases remained unmatched. In germline, CDR1 is SQVTM, CDR2 ANQGSEA. The CDR3 loop spans 13 amino acids. CDR3 DNA: TGCAGCGTGCGGACAGGGGGCTCGTATGAAGCTTTCTTT. This encodes CSVRTGGSYEAFF.

The genes are TRBV28 and TRBJ2-7; 9 nucleotides agree with TRBD1. Unmatched junction bases numbered 12, after V lost 6 bases and J lost 3 bases. The CDR3 extends over 16 amino acids. The germline gives CDR1 MDHEN, CDR2 SYDVKM. CDR3 in amino acids: CASSLPGQGLYYEQYF. CDR3 nucleotide sequence: TGTGCCAGCAGCCTACCCGGACAGGGGTTATACTACGAGCAGTACTTC. The whole variable domain, filled in from reference TRBV28 and TRBJ2-7, reads DVKVTQSSRYLVKRTGEKVFLECVQDMDHENMFWYRQDPGLGLRLIYFSYDVKMKEKGDIPEGYSVSREKKERFSLILESASTNQTSMYLCASSLPGQGLYYEQYFGPGTRLTVT.

The chain has TRBV11-2 and TRBJ1-5, with unresolved D. V lost 1 base and J 9 bases, leaving 13 bases between the germline ends. The CDR3 covers 14 residues. Germline V gene lookup returns CDR1 SGHAT and CDR2 FQNNGV. The CDR3 DNA is TGTGCCAGCAGCTTAGGTAGGGCATCGGGGCCCCAGCATTTT. Translated: CASSLGRASGPQHF.

On this clone: This same CDR3 is encoded by further DNA sequences in the sample. This chain joins TRBV5-1 and TRBJ2-7; 9 nucleotides agree with TRBD1. CDR3 size: 15 residues. Looked up from germline, CDR1 is SGHRS and CDR2 is YFSETQ. The J segment lost 4 bases and the V segment lost 5 bases, leaving 10 bases of the junction unmatched. The CDR3 spells CASSLTGGSLYEQYF. CDR3 in DNA: TGCGCCAGCAGTTTGACAGGGGGTTCTTTATACGAGCAGTACTTC.

The V gene is TRBV19, the J gene TRBJ2-7; possibly TRBD1 or TRBD2 for D (6 bases each). Germline V CDR1 and CDR2: LNHDA, SQIVND (reference sequence). Trimming cost V 1 base and J 2 bases, with 12 bases left between them. The CDR3 has 15 residues. The CDR3 DNA sequence: TGTGCCAGTAGTATAGGCCGTCGGGGGCCCTACGAGCAGTACTTC. Translation gives CASSIGRRGPYEQYF.

The genes are TRBV5-5 and TRBJ1-4; no definite D call. V dropped 4 bases and J dropped 7 bases, with 26 bases sitting between them. The CDR3 contains 18 residues. The germline CDR1 and CDR2 sequences are SGHKS and YYEKEE (reference sequence). CDR3 sequence: CASSPLLEEQWPREKLFF. The CDR3 DNA reads TGTGCCAGCAGCCCCCTGCTGGAAGAGCAGTGGCCCCGTGAAAAACTGTTTTTT.

The gene calls are TRBV6-6 and TRBJ2-7; D ambiguous. V lost 3 bases to trimming and J lost 7 bases, with 7 bases between them. This CDR3 region has 11 residues. Per germline, CDR1 MNHNY and CDR2 SVGAGI (reference sequence). The CDR3 sequence is CASSYGQEQYF. For the CDR3, the DNA is TGTGCCAGCAGTTATGGGCAGGAGCAGTACTTC.

In this sample, this clone turned up once. V usage is TRBV6-6 and J usage is TRBJ2-1; perhaps TRBD2 as D (5 bases). This CDR3 contains 12 residues. Germline-derived CDR1 and CDR2 are MNHNY and SVGAGI (reference sequence). Between the trimmed V and J ends, which lost 0 bases and 12 bases, there was a span of 9 bases. In DNA form, the CDR3 reads TGTGCCAGCAGTTACTCCCGGGATCCGCAGTTCTTC. Translated, it gives CASSYSRDPQFF.

This chain links TRBV10-3 with TRBJ2-5; D is undetermined. Germline CDR1 is ENHRY and CDR2 is SYGVKD. V lost 11 bases and J lost 1, with 14 bases in between. The CDR3 sequence is 13 residues long. Written as DNA, the CDR3 is TGTGCCTTGTCCGAAGGGTTCCAAGAGACCCAGTACTTC. Translation gives CALSEGFQETQYF.

J is TRBJ2-1 and V is TRBV10-2; possibly TRBD1 or TRBD2 for D (5 bases each). The germline gives CDR1 WSHSY, CDR2 SAAADI. V was pared by 6 bases and J by 6 bases, with 12 bases between. The CDR3 is 13 amino acids. The CDR3 coding sequence is TGCGCCAGCAGGGCTAGAGGGGCCAATGAGCAGTTCTTC. It translates to CASRARGANEQFF.

This sequence joins TRBV9 and TRBJ2-6, with D possibly being TRBD1 (6 bases). This CDR3 contains 19 residues. From germline, CDR1 is SGDLS and CDR2 YYNGEE. V lost 0 bases to trimming and J lost 2 bases, with 18 bases between them. The CDR3 DNA is TGTGCCAGCAGCGTAGCCCGAGGCAGGGGATCTGCTGGGGCCAACGTCCTGACTTTC. Translating it yields CASSVARGRGSAGANVLTF.

The chain has TRBV7-9 and TRBJ2-1; D is ambiguous. The CDR3 covers 15 residues. Germline V lookup: CDR1 SEHNR, CDR2 FQNEAQ (reference sequence). The ends were cut back, 2 bases at V and 4 bases at J, with 12 bases in the middle. Here the CDR3 reads CASSLRALAYNEQFF. For the CDR3, the DNA is TGTGCCAGCAGCTTACGGGCCCTGGCGTACAATGAGCAGTTCTTC.